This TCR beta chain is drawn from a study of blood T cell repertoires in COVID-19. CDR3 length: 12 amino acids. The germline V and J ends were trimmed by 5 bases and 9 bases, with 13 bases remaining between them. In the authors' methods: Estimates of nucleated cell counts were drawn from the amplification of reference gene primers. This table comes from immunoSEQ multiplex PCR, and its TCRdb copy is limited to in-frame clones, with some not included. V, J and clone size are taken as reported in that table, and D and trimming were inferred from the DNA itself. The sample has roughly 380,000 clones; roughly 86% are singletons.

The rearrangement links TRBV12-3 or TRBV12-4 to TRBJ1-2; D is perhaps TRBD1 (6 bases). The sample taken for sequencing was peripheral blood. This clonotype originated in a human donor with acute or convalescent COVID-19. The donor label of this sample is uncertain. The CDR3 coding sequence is TGTGCCAGCAGTCTTTACAGGGAACGCTACACCTTC. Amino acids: CASSLYRERYTF.